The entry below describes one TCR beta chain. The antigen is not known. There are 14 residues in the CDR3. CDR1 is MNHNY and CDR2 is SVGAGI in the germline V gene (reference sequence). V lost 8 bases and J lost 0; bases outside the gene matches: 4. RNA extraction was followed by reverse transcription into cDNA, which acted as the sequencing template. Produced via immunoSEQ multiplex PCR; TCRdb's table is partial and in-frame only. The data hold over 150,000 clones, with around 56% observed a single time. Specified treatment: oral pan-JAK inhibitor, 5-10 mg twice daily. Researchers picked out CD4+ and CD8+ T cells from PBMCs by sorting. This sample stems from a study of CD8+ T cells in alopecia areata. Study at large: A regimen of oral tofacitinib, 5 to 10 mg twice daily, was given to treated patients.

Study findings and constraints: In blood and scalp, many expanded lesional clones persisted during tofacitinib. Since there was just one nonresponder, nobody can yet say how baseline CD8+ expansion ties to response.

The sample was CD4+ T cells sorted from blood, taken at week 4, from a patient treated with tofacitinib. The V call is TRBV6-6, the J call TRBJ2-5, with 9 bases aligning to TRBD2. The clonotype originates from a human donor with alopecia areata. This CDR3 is CASSAGGHQETQYF. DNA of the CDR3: TGTGCCAGCTCAGCGGGAGGCCACCAAGAGACCCAGTACTTC.